This T cell receptor (beta chain) appears in the sequencing data of a study of shared clonotypes between healthy human individuals. Study at large: Per donor, CD8 memory used one plate, CD8 naive used two, CD4 memory used three and CD4 naive used three. Study-level results: For naive CD4 cells, 4% to 6% of clonotypes were shared across a handful of donors.

Using immunoSEQ multiplex PCR, the repertoire was profiled, and TCRdb retains in-frame clones only, with some absent. The sample has about 320,000 clones, 87% seen once. The germline CDR1 and CDR2 sequences are PRHDT and FYEKMQ (reference sequence). There are 13 residues in the CDR3. V shed 6 bases and J shed 0 bases, with 8 bases lying between them. This clone was seen many times. Its antigen is unidentified. V and J are TRBV13 and TRBJ1-2; TRBD1 might be the D (6 bases). This receptor was obtained from a man aged 18 to 30 in good health. Sequenced: memory CD8+ T cells sorted from blood. Stated subset: CD45RO+ cells pooled with CCR7-negative TemRA cells. CDR3 in DNA: TGTGCCAGCAGGGACAGACCTAACTATGGCTACACCTTC. Amino acid sequence: CASRDRPNYGYTF.